This T cell receptor (beta chain) was recovered during a study of cytomegalovirus exposure and HLA in healthy donors. Findings and limits, study-wide: Certain sequence variants were highly shared and formed a cluster, and this cluster was likely a sequencing artifact. One later analysis reportedly identified an Asian-associated ancestry cluster that showed fewer N-insertions than the approximately 700-donor mean. Reports indicated that the classifier achieved high specificity and sensitivity in diagnosing cytomegalovirus status.

V shed 0 bases and J shed 5 bases, with 12 bases lying between them. Germline CDR1 reads SGDLS; CDR2 reads YYNGEE. CDR3 size: 14 residues. Primers included in the PCR were 60 Vbeta and 13 Jbeta primers. Source study methods: Per a later analysis, the number of unique TCR beta chains was about 78 million, of which 10 million to 11 million were shared. Assay: immunoSEQ multiplex PCR; the TCRdb copy retains only in-frame clones and omits some. The V and J calls and clone size come from that table; D and trimming were worked out from the DNA. The sample has roughly 140,000 clones; 82% are singletons. Points on this clone: Its antigen is still unknown.

The sample was PBMCs. This clonotype was obtained from a woman aged 50 to 60 in good health and CMV-seropositive. The chain recombines TRBV9 with TRBJ2-7, with a possible D match to TRBD1 (6 bases). The CDR3, as DNA: TGTGCCAGCAGCGTAGTCTGGGGGCAGAACGAGCAGTACTTC. Residues: CASSVVWGQNEQYF.